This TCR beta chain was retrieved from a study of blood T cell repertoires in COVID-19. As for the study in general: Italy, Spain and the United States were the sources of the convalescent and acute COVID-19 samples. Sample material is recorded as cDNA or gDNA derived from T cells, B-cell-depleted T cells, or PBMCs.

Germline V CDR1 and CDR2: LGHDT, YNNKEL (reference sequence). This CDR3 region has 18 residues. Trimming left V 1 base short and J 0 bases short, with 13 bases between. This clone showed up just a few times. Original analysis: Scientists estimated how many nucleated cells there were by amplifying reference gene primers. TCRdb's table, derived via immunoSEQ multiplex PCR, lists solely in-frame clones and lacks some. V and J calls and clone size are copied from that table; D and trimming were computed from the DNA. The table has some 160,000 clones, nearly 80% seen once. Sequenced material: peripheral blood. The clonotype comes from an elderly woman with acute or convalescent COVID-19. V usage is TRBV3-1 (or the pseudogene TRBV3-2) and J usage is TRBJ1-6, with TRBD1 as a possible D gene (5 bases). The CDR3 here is CASSQGGLRSSYNSPLHF. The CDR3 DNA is TGTGCCAGCAGCCAAGGGGGACTTAGGAGCTCCTATAATTCACCCCTCCACTTT.